This T cell receptor (beta chain) stems from a study of tumor-infiltrating lymphocytes in primary liver carcinoma. Notes on the study in general: Present in all five tumor regions were only about 7-25% of the top clones. Pairs of tumor regions overlapped more than tumor-adjacent and tumor-blood pairs did.

Starting material for RNA and DNA co-extraction consisted of 20-30 mg of unsorted bulk tissue. Tumor regions sampled: superior, inferior, left, right poles, and centre. The CDR3 consists of 14 residues. Per germline, CDR1 SGHAT and CDR2 FQNNGV. From 500 ng of total RNA, TCR beta-specific cDNA was reverse-transcribed using a constant-region primer. ARM-PCR was slightly modified, and three nested multiplex PCR rounds with it gave rise to the TCR beta libraries. Primers for the first two PCR rounds were TRBV1-TRBV30 forward primers and a C-beta reverse primer (about 9 cycles per round). TCRdb used MiXCR to reprocess the multiplex PCR reads, holding one entry per CDR3 protein. The sample has fewer than 110,000 distinct CDR3 sequences, about 70% seen once; the top ten hold 9.5% to 15%. In its sample, this clonotype was seen a few times. Its matching antigen is unknown. One junction end does not reproduce the germline sequence, and a read error may be involved.

The chain employs TRBV11-2 and TRBJ2-5; possibly TRBD2 for D (6 bases). This clonotype was obtained from a woman aged 60-70 years with primary liver carcinoma and hepatitis B virus infection. Source material: liver tumor tissue from sampling region 2. Subset given: tumor region T2, inferior pole. The CDR3 DNA is TGTGCCAGCAGCTTACCGGGACTGGGAGAGACCCAATACTTC. Protein sequence: CASSLPGLGETQYF.